Below, one T cell receptor beta chain is given with its context. Its antigen is unidentified. Some clones are missing from TCRdb's copy, which holds only in-frame ones; the method was immunoSEQ multiplex PCR. The sample carries about 35,000 clones, over 80% recorded once. The sample originates from a study of chemoradiotherapy in HPV16-positive cancers. Study-wide points: Non-HPV-specific T cells did not expand in tumors during treatment, whereas candidate HPV-specific clones and E7-related motifs did.

The length of the CDR3 is 16 residues. V was trimmed by 1 base and J by 0 bases, leaving 11 bases between them. Per germline, CDR1 MGHRA and CDR2 YSYEKL. The sample here was blood, taken from a patient who underwent chemoradiotherapy. The V gene is TRBV4-1, the J gene TRBJ2-3; no clear D. The TCR originated in a human donor with HPV-associated anogenital cancer. In nucleotides, the CDR3 is TGCGCCAGCAGCCAAGTTAACTTGATTAGCACAGATACGCAGTATTTT. This translates into CASSQVNLISTDTQYF.